The following is a T cell receptor (beta chain) sequence with its context. This record belongs to a study of blood T cell repertoires in COVID-19. Study-wide background: Donors in the United States, Italy and Spain gave samples during acute or convalescent COVID-19. Sources were T cells, B-cell-depleted T cells, or PBMCs; the material itself was cDNA or gDNA.

Germline loops: CDR1 GTSNPN, CDR2 SVGIG (reference sequence). V gave up 3 bases and J gave up 6 bases, with 12 bases separating them. The CDR3 consists of 13 residues. Per the original methods: Estimates of nucleated cell counts were drawn from the amplification of reference gene primers. Method: immunoSEQ multiplex PCR; TCRdb's copy keeps in-frame clones and lacks some. The V and J calls and clone size were taken over from that table, and D and trimming were inferred from the DNA. The table lists 100,000 to 150,000 clones, around 88% of them singletons, with about 9.4% in the top ten. The sequenced material came from peripheral blood. The receptor comes from a man aged 45-60 years with acute or convalescent COVID-19. The chain carries TRBV30 and TRBJ2-1; D not certain. The chain's CDR3 is CAWSPVLINEQFF. CDR3 sequence (DNA): TGTGCCTGGAGCCCGGTGCTTATCAATGAGCAGTTCTTC.